A single sample is the source of the 30 T cell receptor beta chains below, sequenced in a study of identical twins. Each CDR3 protein gets one entry after TCRdb re-called the 5' RACE reads with MiXCR. The repertoire consists of 690,000 or so distinct CDR3 sequences, with around 8.6% occurring once and the leading ten covering 0.85% to 1%. The sample also formed part of further work on yellow fever vaccine responses in identical twins.

The sequenced sample was PBMCs. The receptors were gathered from a woman aged 18 to 35 in good health.

The chain joins TRBV7-9 to TRBJ2-2, with 10 bases aligning to TRBD1. Germline CDR1 reads SEHNR; CDR2 reads FQNEAQ (reference sequence). The CDR3 is 16 amino acids. Trimming cost V 3 bases and J 4 bases; bases outside gene matches: 5. Written as DNA, the CDR3 is TGTGCCAGCAGCTTTTGGACAGGGGGAGGCACCGGGGAGCTGTTTTTT. As protein: CASSFWTGGGTGELFF.

This clonotype appeared a few times. The chain recombines TRBV5-1 with TRBJ2-5; perhaps TRBD2 as D (5 bases). Trimming took off 4 bases at V and 6 bases at J, with 19 bases between the two ends. Per germline, CDR1 SGHRS and CDR2 YFSETQ. The CDR3 runs to 15 residues. The CDR3 sequence is CASSAGGGPGKTQYF. The DNA of the CDR3 is TGCGCCAGCAGCGCCGGAGGCGGGCCCGGGAAGACCCAGTACTTC.

This clonotype came up many times. J is TRBJ2-7 and V is TRBV7-8; TRBD2 might be the D (5 bases). CDR3 length: 13 residues. The germline CDR1 and CDR2 sequences are SGHVS and FQNEAQ. Trimming removed 8 bases from V and 0 bases from J, with 11 bases in between. The CDR3 DNA reads as TGTGCCAGCTCCGGGGTAAGCTCCTACGAGCAGTACTTC. Translated, it gives CASSGVSSYEQYF.

The chain is built from TRBV20-1 and TRBJ2-7, with 12 bases identical to TRBD1. The germline gives CDR1 DFQATT, CDR2 SNEGSKA (reference sequence). CDR3 length equals 16 residues. V shed 2 bases, J shed 0 bases, and the junction held 5 bases outside the gene matches. The CDR3 sequence: CSARPGQGAVSYEQYF. CDR3 DNA sequence: TGCAGTGCTAGACCGGGACAGGGGGCCGTCTCCTACGAGCAGTACTTC.

This clonotype has only a few counts. The chain uses TRBV29-1 and TRBJ2-7; D gene unclear. The CDR3 spans 15 residues. With 0 bases removed from V and 3 bases from J, the gap between germline ends came to 15 bases. CDR1 and CDR2 (germline): SQVTM, ANQGSEA. CDR3 sequence: CSVEDRTELDYEQYF. The CDR3 nucleotides read TGCAGCGTTGAAGATCGGACGGAGTTAGACTACGAGCAGTACTTC.

This clonotype was seen at least ten times. This sequence joins TRBV29-1 and TRBJ2-2; D possibly corresponds to TRBD1 (6 bases). CDR3 length equals 14 residues. The V end lost 4 bases, the J end lost 0 bases, and 9 bases lay between the germline ends. Germline V gene sequence: CDR1 SQVTM, CDR2 ANQGSEA. CDR3 protein: CSVGTAPNTGELFF. DNA for the CDR3: TGCAGCGTTGGGACAGCCCCGAACACCGGGGAGCTGTTTTTT.

Many counts were recorded for this clonotype. The rearrangement joins TRBV7-2 to TRBJ2-7; D not certain. V was clipped by 3 bases and J by 12 bases, with 21 bases between them. The CDR3 is 14 amino acids. Germline assignment: CDR1 SGHTA and CDR2 FQGNSA. CDR3 loop: CASSFPPAGPVWYF. In nucleotides, the CDR3 is TGTGCCAGCAGCTTTCCCCCCGCCGGTCCCGTGTGGTACTTC.

The chain couples TRBV9 to TRBJ2-7; TRBD2 is a possible D gene (6 bases). Germline-derived CDR1 and CDR2 are SGDLS and YYNGEE. V lost 0 bases to trimming and J lost 2 bases, with 12 bases between them. CDR3 size: 15 residues. The chain's CDR3 is CASSVATGGTYEQYF. The CDR3 bases are TGTGCCAGCAGCGTAGCTACCGGGGGAACCTACGAGCAGTACTTC.

In its sample, this clonotype was seen a few times. CDR3 amino acids: CASSYPRGTGNTIYF. CDR3 bases: TGTGCCAGCAGTTATCCCAGGGGGACTGGAAACACCATATATTTT. The chain links TRBV6-5 to TRBJ1-3; 7 nucleotides align to TRBD1. Germline V lookup: CDR1 MNHEY, CDR2 SVGAGI. The J segment lost 2 bases and the V segment lost 3 bases, leaving 4 bases of the junction unmatched. The CDR3 extends over 15 amino acids.

V is TRBV6-1 and J is TRBJ2-5; 8 bases agree with TRBD1. The V gene's germline CDR1 is MNHNS and CDR2 SASEGT. Trimming took 10 bases from V and 0 from J; bases not matched to a gene: 10. The CDR3 totals 15 residues. CDR3 coding DNA: TGTGCCACTCGTTGGGGGACAGGCCACCAAGAGACCCAGTACTTC. Translation: CATRWGTGHQETQYF.

The J gene is TRBJ2-1, the V gene TRBV12-3 or TRBV12-4; 11 bases align to TRBD2. With 10 bases clipped from V and 7 bases from J, the junction kept 21 bases outside the gene matches. CDR3 length equals 18 residues. CDR3 sequence reads: CAISRLAGLFGTPNEQFF. The DNA for the CDR3 is TGTGCCATCAGCCGACTAGCGGGACTGTTCGGGACCCCTAATGAGCAGTTCTTC.

A single count supports this clonotype. V and J are TRBV2 and TRBJ2-7; possibly TRBD1 for D (5 bases). Germline CDR1 reads SNHLY; CDR2 reads FYNNEI. This CDR3 region has 18 residues. CDR3: CTFSVGSVGHLSFYEQYF. The CDR3 DNA reads TGTACCTTCAGTGTTGGGTCAGTGGGGCACCTTAGCTTCTACGAGCAGTACTTC.

This clonotype was found a few times. The rearrangement joins TRBV7-2 to TRBJ1-2, with 8 bases that match TRBD1. Germline-derived CDR1 and CDR2 are SGHTA and FQGNSA. V trimming: 1 base; J trimming: 8 bases; junction bases outside the gene matches: 6. This CDR3 is built from 14 residues. The CDR3 region is CASSLGQGARGYTF. DNA for the CDR3: TGTGCCAGCAGCTTAGGCCAGGGGGCTAGAGGCTACACCTTC.

This clonotype appeared a few times. J is TRBJ2-7 and V is TRBV20-1, with TRBD2 matching 7 bases. The CDR3 sequence is 12 residues long. The trim removed 6 bases at V and 5 bases at J, leaving 7 bases unmatched. Germline values: CDR1 DFQATT, CDR2 SNEGSKA (reference sequence). CDR3 amino acids: CSAAGESDEQYF. CDR3 DNA sequence: TGCAGTGCGGCGGGGGAGTCGGACGAGCAGTACTTC.

The chain is built from TRBV6-2 or TRBV6-3 and TRBJ2-2, with TRBD2 identical over 9 bases. This CDR3 has 18 residues. The V and J ends lost 5 bases and 0 bases, in that order; junction bases with no gene match: 10. The germline gives CDR1 MNHEY, CDR2 SVGEGT. The CDR3 DNA reads as TGTGCCAGCAGTAGTCCGTTGATAGCGGGGGCGAACACCGGGGAGCTGTTTTTT. Translating it yields CASSSPLIAGANTGELFF.

This chain connects TRBV6-2 or TRBV6-3 to TRBJ2-5; 7 bases fit TRBD2. After removal of 10 bases from V and 6 bases from J, the junction contained 8 bases not matched to a gene. Per the germline V gene, CDR1 is MNHEY and CDR2 is SVGEGT. The CDR3 covers 12 residues. The CDR3 loop reads CATGAGYQTQYF. The CDR3 region has the DNA TGTGCCACCGGAGCGGGGTACCAGACCCAGTACTTC.

The chain is built from TRBV20-1 and TRBJ2-1; no clear D. The CDR3 contains 10 residues. V was clipped by 5 bases and J by 7 bases, with 6 bases between them. The germline V gene encodes CDR1 DFQATT and CDR2 SNEGSKA (reference sequence). The CDR3 nucleotides are TGCAGTGCTGTGGGTAATGAGCAGTTCTTC. Translation gives CSAVGNEQFF.

J is TRBJ2-3 and V is TRBV6-5, with 9 bases identical to TRBD2. Trimming removed 2 bases from V and 4 bases from J; junction bases left unmatched: 16. From germline, CDR1 is MNHEY and CDR2 SVGAGI. The CDR3 covers 19 residues. The CDR3 DNA reads TGTGCCAGCAGTTACAGGAAGATGAGCGGGAGGCCCTGGGCAGATACGCAGTATTTT. It translates to CASSYRKMSGRPWADTQYF.

The chain is built from TRBV27 and TRBJ2-1; the D is unclear. Trimming took 7 bases from V and 0 from J, leaving 16 bases between them. The germline V gene encodes CDR1 MNHEY and CDR2 SMNVEV (reference sequence). The CDR3 has 16 amino acids. The CDR3 loop reads CASIPRGGSSYNEQFF. The CDR3 DNA reads as TGTGCCAGCATCCCGCGCGGCGGAAGCTCCTACAATGAGCAGTTCTTC.

This clonotype was observed at least ten times. The chain links TRBV5-8 to TRBJ2-3; no clear D. Germline V lookup: CDR1 SGHTS, CDR2 YDEGEE. The V end lost 4 bases, the J end lost 0 bases, and 15 bases lay between the germline ends. The CDR3 extends over 16 amino acids. CDR3 loop: CASSPIRQTSTDTQYF. The CDR3 DNA is TGTGCCAGCAGCCCCATCCGGCAGACTAGCACAGATACGCAGTATTTT.

This clonotype was seen a handful of times. The J gene is TRBJ2-1, the V gene TRBV3-1; 9 bases align to TRBD2. The V gene end was trimmed by 4 bases and the J gene end by 3 bases; junction bases not matched to a gene: 7. The CDR3 loop spans 16 amino acids. The germline V gene encodes CDR1 LGHDT and CDR2 YNNKEL (reference sequence). CDR3 bases: TGTGCCAGCAGCCCCTTAGCGGGAGAAGGCTACAATGAGCAGTTCTTC. Encoded protein: CASSPLAGEGYNEQFF.

This clonotype was counted a few times. V usage is TRBV20-1 and J usage is TRBJ2-3, with D possibly matching TRBD2 (6 bases). The CDR3 sequence is 15 residues long. Looked up from germline, CDR1 is DFQATT and CDR2 is SNEGSKA (reference sequence). Deletions cut 0 bases from V and 11 bases from J, with 21 bases between. The DNA of the CDR3 is TGCAGTGCTAGAGATTCCGCGGGAACTGGTAGGGGGCAGTATTTT. As protein: CSARDSAGTGRGQYF.

This clonotype has a handful of counts. The chain joins TRBV18 to TRBJ2-5; D gene unclear. Germline V gene data show CDR1 as KGHSH and CDR2 as LQKENI. The germline V and J ends were trimmed by 1 base and 5 bases, with 8 bases remaining between them. The CDR3 extends over 13 amino acids. DNA for the CDR3: TGTGCCAGCTCACCACGGTCGGGCGAGACCCAGTACTTC. It yields the protein CASSPRSGETQYF.

This clonotype was detected ten times or more. This chain joins TRBV7-9 and TRBJ2-7, with D possibly TRBD2 on 6 matching bases. V lost 6 bases, J lost 6 bases, and 18 bases lay in between. The CDR3 is 14 residues long. Per the germline V gene, CDR1 is SEHNR and CDR2 is FQNEAQ (reference sequence). CDR3: CASSIQAGSGEQYF. The CDR3 nucleotides read TGTGCCAGCAGTATACAGGCCGGTAGCGGCGAGCAGTACTTC.

This clonotype was seen ten or more times. The junction and the germline gene differ at one end; a read error may be behind it. V is TRBV5-1 and J is TRBJ2-2; 14 bases line up with TRBD2. The CDR3 length is 16 residues. Germline values: CDR1 SGHRS, CDR2 YFSETQ. The chain's CDR3 is CASSRLAGGPTGELFF. CDR3 coding DNA: TGTGCCAGCAGCAGACTAGCGGGGGGGCCCACCGGGGAGCTGTTTTTT.

This clonotype was counted between two and nine times. V and J are TRBV4-3 and TRBJ2-7, with 9 bases that match TRBD2. The CDR3 consists of 15 residues. Germline CDR1 LGHNA, CDR2 YSLEER. V dropped 0 bases and J dropped 3; count of bases not matched to a gene: 3. The CDR3 DNA sequence: TGCGCCAGCAGCCAAGATGCTAGCGGGATCTACGAGCAGTACTTC. Its translation: CASSQDASGIYEQYF.

Only a few counts were recorded for this clonotype. V gene TRBV27 combines with J gene TRBJ2-5, with D possibly being TRBD1 (5 bases). Per the germline V gene, CDR1 is MNHEY and CDR2 is SMNVEV (reference sequence). This CDR3 contains 11 residues. V was trimmed by 7 bases and J by 5 bases, leaving 8 bases between them. The CDR3 coding sequence is TGTGCCAGCAAAGGGGCGGAGACCCAGTACTTC. Translation gives CASKGAETQYF.

This clonotype has a handful of counts. The chain uses TRBV5-1 and TRBJ1-4; no clear D. Per the germline V gene, CDR1 is SGHRS and CDR2 is YFSETQ. V gave up 4 bases and J gave up 4 bases, with 17 bases separating them. This CDR3 region has 16 residues. The CDR3 bases are TGCGCCAGCAGCCTCTATCCCCCGGCCCTTAATGAAAAACTGTTTTTT. Protein sequence: CASSLYPPALNEKLFF.

This sequence joins TRBV11-2 and TRBJ2-3, with D perhaps matching TRBD1 or TRBD2 (6 bases each). The germline V and J ends were trimmed by 1 base and 4 bases, with 12 bases remaining between them. Per the germline V gene, CDR1 is SGHAT and CDR2 is FQNNGV. The CDR3 covers 15 residues. This chain's CDR3 is CASSLGGAGPDTQYF. The CDR3 DNA is TGTGCCAGCAGCTTAGGGGGGGCCGGGCCAGATACGCAGTATTTT.

The genes are TRBV14 and TRBJ2-7; D might be TRBD1 or TRBD2, each matching 6 bases. CDR3 length equals 20 residues. Germline V CDR1 and CDR2: SGHDN, FVKESK. Trimming removed 1 base from V and 2 bases from J, with 27 bases in between. CDR3 sequence: CASSQVVRDIDFWGPYEQYF. The CDR3, as DNA: TGTGCCAGCAGCCAAGTGGTGCGGGACATTGATTTCTGGGGCCCCTACGAGCAGTACTTC.